This TCR beta chain derives from a study of blood T cell repertoires in COVID-19. TCRdb's table, derived via immunoSEQ multiplex PCR, lists solely in-frame clones and lacks some. There are about 64,000 clones in the sample; under 80% occur only once, and approximately 51% lies in the top ten. Participant-reported clinical history was the basis for cohort assignment. The material sequenced was PBMCs or T cells enriched from blood (not recorded which). This sequence originates from a woman in her fifties or sixties who had been exposed to COVID-19.

This chain's CDR3 is CASSYSRQGGYTF. For the CDR3, the DNA is TGTGCCAGCAGTTACTCGAGGCAGGGCGGCTACACCTTC. The chain couples TRBV6-5 to TRBJ1-2, with a tentative D call TRBD1 (5 bases). The CDR3 has 13 residues. Germline loops: CDR1 MNHEY, CDR2 SVGAGI. V dropped 0 bases and J dropped 8 bases, with 10 bases sitting between them.